This TCR beta chain was retrieved from a study of OX40 agonist ivuxolimab in advanced cancers. As for the study in general: Prior anti-PD-1, anti-PD-L1 or anti-CTLA-4 therapy did not bar entry, and approximately 40% had some.

This clone was observed once. Its antigen is not identified. The germline V gene encodes CDR1 SGHTA and CDR2 FQGNSA. The CDR3 covers 12 residues. Trimming removed 3 bases from V and 5 bases from J, with 5 bases in between. Overall study findings and caveats: Clonal expansion in partial responders at 0.1-3.0 mg/kg ranked among the lowest.

Using immunoSEQ multiplex PCR, the repertoire was profiled, and TCRdb retains in-frame clones only, with some absent. The table lists tens of thousands of clones, approximately 88% of them singletons, with around 12% in the top ten. The sample was CD4+ or CD8+ T cells sorted from blood, taken in a trial of the OX40 agonist ivuxolimab. V is TRBV7-2 and J is TRBJ2-1, with D uncertain. The source of this sequence is an adult with an advanced solid tumor such as melanoma, head and neck, liver or kidney cancer. The CDR3 is CASSFGNNEQFF. DNA for the CDR3: TGTGCCAGCAGCTTTGGGAACAATGAGCAGTTCTTC.